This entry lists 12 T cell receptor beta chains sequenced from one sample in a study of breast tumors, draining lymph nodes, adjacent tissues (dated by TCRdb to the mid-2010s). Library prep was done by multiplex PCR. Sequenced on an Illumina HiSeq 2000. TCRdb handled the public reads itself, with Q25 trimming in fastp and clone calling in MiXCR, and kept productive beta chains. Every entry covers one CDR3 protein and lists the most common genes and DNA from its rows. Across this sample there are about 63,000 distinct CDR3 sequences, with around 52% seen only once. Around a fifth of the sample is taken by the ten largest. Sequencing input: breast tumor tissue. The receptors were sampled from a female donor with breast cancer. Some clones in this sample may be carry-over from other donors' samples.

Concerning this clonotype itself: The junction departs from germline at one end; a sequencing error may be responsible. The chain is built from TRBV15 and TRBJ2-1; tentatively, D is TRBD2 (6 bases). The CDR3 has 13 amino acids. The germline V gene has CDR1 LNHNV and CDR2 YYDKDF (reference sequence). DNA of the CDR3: TGTGCCACCAGCAGGTCGGGGGTCAATGGGCAGTTCTTC. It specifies CATSRSGVNGQFF.

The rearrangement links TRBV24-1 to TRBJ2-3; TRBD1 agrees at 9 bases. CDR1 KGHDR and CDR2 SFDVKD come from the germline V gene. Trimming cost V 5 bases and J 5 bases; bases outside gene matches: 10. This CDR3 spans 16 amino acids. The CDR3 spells CATSVPGQGVEDTQYF. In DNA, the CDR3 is TGTGCCACCAGTGTCCCGGGACAGGGAGTGGAAGATACGCAGTATTTT.

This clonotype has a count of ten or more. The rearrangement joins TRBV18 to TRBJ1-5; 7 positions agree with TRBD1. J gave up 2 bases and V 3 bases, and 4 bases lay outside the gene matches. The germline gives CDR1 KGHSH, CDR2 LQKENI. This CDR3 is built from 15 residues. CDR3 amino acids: CASSPQGGRNQPQHF. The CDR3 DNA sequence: TGTGCCAGCTCACCGCAGGGGGGACGCAATCAGCCCCAGCATTTT.

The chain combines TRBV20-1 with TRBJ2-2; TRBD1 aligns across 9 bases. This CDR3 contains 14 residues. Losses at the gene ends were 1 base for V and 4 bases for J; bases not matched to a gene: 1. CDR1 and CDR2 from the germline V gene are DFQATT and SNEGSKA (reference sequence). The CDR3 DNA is TGCAGTGCTAGAGGGGACAGGGTCACCGGGGAGCTGTTTTTT. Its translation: CSARGDRVTGELFF.

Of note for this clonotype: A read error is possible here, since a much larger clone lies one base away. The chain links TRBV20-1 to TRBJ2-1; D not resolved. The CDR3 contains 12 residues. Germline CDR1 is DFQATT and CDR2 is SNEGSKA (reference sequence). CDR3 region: CSATFQTQEPFF. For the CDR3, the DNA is TGCAGTGCGACCTTCCAGACTCAAGAGCCGTTCTTC.

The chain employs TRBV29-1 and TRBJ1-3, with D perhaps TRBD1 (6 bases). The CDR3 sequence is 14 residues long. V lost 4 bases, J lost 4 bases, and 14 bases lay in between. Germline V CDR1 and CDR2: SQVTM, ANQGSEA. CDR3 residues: CSVVGGREGNTIYF. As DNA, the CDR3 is TGCAGCGTTGTGGGGGGCAGGGAAGGAAACACCATATATTTT. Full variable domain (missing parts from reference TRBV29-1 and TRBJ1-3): SAVISQKPSRDICQRGTSLTIQCQVDSQVTMMFWYRQQPGQSLTLIATANQGSEATYESGFVIDKFPISRPNLTFSTLTVSNMSPEDSSIYLCSVVGGREGNTIYFGEGSWLTVV.

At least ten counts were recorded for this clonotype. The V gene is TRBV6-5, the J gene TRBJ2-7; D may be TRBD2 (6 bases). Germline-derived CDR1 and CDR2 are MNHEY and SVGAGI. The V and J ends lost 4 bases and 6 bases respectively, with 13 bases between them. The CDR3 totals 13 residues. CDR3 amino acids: CASSWDSSREQYF. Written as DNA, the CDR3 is TGTGCCAGCAGTTGGGACTCCTCCCGCGAGCAGTACTTC.

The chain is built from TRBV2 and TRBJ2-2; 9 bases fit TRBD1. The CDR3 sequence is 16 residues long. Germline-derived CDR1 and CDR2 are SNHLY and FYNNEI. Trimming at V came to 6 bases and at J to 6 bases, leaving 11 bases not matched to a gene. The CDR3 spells CASSLAGTGSAGELFF. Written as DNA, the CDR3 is TGTGCCAGCAGCCTAGCCGGGACAGGGTCGGCCGGGGAGCTGTTTTTT. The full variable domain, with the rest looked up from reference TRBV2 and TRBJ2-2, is EPEVTQTPSHQVTQMGQEVILRCVPISNHLYFYWYRQILGQKVEFLVSFYNNEISEKSEIFDDQFSVERPDGSNFTLKIRSTKLEDSAMYFCASSLAGTGSAGELFFGEGSRLTVL.

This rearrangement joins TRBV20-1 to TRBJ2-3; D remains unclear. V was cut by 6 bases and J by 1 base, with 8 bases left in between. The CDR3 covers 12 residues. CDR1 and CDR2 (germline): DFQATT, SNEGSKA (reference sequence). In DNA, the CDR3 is TGCAGTGCCCTTGGGGGCACAGATACGCAGTATTTT. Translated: CSALGGTDTQYF.

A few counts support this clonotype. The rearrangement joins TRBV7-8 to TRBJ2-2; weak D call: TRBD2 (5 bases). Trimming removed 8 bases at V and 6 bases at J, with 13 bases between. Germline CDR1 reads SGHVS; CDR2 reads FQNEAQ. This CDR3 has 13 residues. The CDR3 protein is CASSHDGAGELFF. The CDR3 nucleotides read TGTGCCAGCTCGCATGACGGGGCCGGGGAGCTGTTTTTT.

The DNA of the CDR3 is TGCAGCAGGGCGGCTAGCGTTAACTATGGCTACACCTTC. Its translation: CSRAASVNYGYTF. V and J are TRBV29-1 and TRBJ1-2; unclear D gene. Germline CDR1 and CDR2: SQVTM and ANQGSEA. The V end was cut by 8 bases, the J end by 1 base, with 14 bases between. CDR3 size: 13 residues.

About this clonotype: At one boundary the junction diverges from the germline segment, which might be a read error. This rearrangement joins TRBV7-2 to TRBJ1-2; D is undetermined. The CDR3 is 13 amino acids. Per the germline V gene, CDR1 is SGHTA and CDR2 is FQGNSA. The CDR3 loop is CASSLRLNYGHTF. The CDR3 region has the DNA TGTGCCAGCAGCTTGCGGCTAAACTATGGCCACACCTTC.